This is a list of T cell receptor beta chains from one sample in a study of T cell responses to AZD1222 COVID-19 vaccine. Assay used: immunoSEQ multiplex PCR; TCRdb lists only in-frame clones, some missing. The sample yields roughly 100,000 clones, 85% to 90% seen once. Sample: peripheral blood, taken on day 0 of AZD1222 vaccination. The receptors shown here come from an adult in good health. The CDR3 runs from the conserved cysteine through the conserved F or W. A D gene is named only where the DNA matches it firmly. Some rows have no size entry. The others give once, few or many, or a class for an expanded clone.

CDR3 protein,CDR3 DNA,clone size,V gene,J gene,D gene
CSAPEGNEQFF,TGCAGTGCGCCCGAGGGGAATGAGCAGTTCTTC,-,TRBV20-1,TRBJ2-1,-
CASSIDYATGSSTEAFF,TGTGCCAGTAGTATAGATTACGCGACAGGGTCTAGCACTGAAGCTTTCTTT,few,TRBV19,TRBJ1-1,TRBD1
CASSLGTGDHGYTF,TGTGCCAGCAGCTTGGGGACAGGGGATCACGGCTACACCTTC,once,TRBV5-6,TRBJ1-2,TRBD1
CASRIVRDQPQHF,TGTGCCAGCAGAATCGTGAGGGATCAGCCCCAGCATTTT,-,TRBV28,TRBJ1-5,-
CASSYPTGHQPQHF,TGTGCCAGCAGTTATCCGACAGGGCATCAGCCCCAGCATTTT,-,TRBV6-2/TRBV6-3,TRBJ1-5,TRBD1
CASSLGAGPLSHTGELFF,TGTGCCAGCAGCTTAGGGGCAGGACCCTTATCACACACCGGGGAGCTGTTTTTT,-,TRBV7-2,TRBJ2-2,-
CASSQGQLGSQPQHF,TGTGCCAGCAGCCAGGGACAGCTGGGCAGTCAGCCCCAGCATTTT,once,TRBV6-2/TRBV6-3,TRBJ1-5,TRBD1
CARAEMNNSPLHF,TGTGCCCGGGCTGAAATGAATAATTCACCCCTCCACTTT,-,TRBV30,TRBJ1-6,-
CAWSPRVAEAFF,TGTGCCTGGAGTCCTCGTGTGGCTGAAGCTTTCTTT,-,TRBV30,TRBJ1-1,-
CASSRPGENSPLHF,TGCGCCAGCAGCCGTCCAGGAGAAAATTCACCCCTCCACTTT,-,TRBV4-1,TRBJ1-6,-
CASSKPGLNYGYTF,TGTGCCAGCAGTAAACCGGGCCTTAACTATGGCTACACCTTC,-,TRBV25-1,TRBJ1-2,-
CASSRSGVDNEKLFF,TGCGCCAGCAGCCGCTCAGGGGTTGATAATGAAAAACTGTTTTTT,-,TRBV4-1,TRBJ1-4,-
CASSLGDRILFYEQYF,TGCGCCAGCAGCTTGGGAGACAGGATTCTATTCTACGAGCAGTACTTC,-,TRBV5-1,TRBJ2-7,-
CASSQRDSNTEAFF,TGCGCCAGCAGCCAACGGGACTCGAACACTGAAGCTTTCTTT,few,TRBV5-1,TRBJ1-1,-
CASSDRGSYTEAFF,TGTGCCAGCAGTGATCGGGGATCCTACACTGAAGCTTTCTTT,-,TRBV2,TRBJ1-1,-
CSASAAANTGELFF,TGCAGTGCTAGTGCGGCGGCGAACACCGGGGAGCTGTTTTTT,-,TRBV20-1,TRBJ2-2,-
CAISDVGSRETQYF,TGTGCCATCAGTGATGTGGGGAGTCGGGAGACCCAGTACTTC,once,TRBV10-3,TRBJ2-5,-
CASSYDRGTEAFF,TGTGCCAGCAGTTACGACAGGGGCACTGAAGCTTTCTTT,once,TRBV5-6,TRBJ1-1,TRBD1
CASSSPEVLTLAGNTIYF,TGTGCCAGCAGCTCCCCTGAGGTCCTGACGTTAGCTGGAAACACCATATATTTT,-,TRBV9,TRBJ1-3,-
CASSIESTANPLF,TGTGCCAGTAGTATAGAAAGCACTGCTAATCCCCTCTTC,-,TRBV19,TRBJ2-1,-
CASSLAVTDTQYF,TGTGCCAGCAGCTTAGCGGTGACAGATACGCAGTATTTT,once,TRBV7-9,TRBJ2-3,-
CASILGQAEPQHF,TGTGCCAGCATCCTCGGACAGGCGGAGCCCCAGCATTTT,-,TRBV6-5,TRBJ1-5,TRBD1
CASSLQGQVGETQYF,TGCGCCAGCAGCTTGCAGGGGCAAGTTGGAGAGACCCAGTACTTC,-,TRBV5-1,TRBJ2-5,-
CASSSGGRVSGYTF,TGTGCCAGCAGCTCCGGGGGGCGAGTCTCTGGCTACACCTTC,-,TRBV27,TRBJ1-2,-
CASSFPASSYEQYF,TGTGCCAGCAGCTTCCCAGCGAGCTCCTACGAGCAGTACTTC,-,TRBV7-9,TRBJ2-7,-
CASSFGRAFEQYF,TGTGCCAGCAGCTTCGGCAGGGCTTTCGAGCAGTACTTC,few,TRBV13,TRBJ2-7,-
CASSLDRGYGYTF,TGTGCCAGCAGCTTAGACAGGGGCTATGGCTACACCTTC,-,TRBV7-2,TRBJ1-2,TRBD1
CASSVWTEMNTEAFF,TGTGCCAGTAGTGTCTGGACAGAAATGAACACTGAAGCTTTCTTT,-,TRBV19,TRBJ1-1,-
CAISESTRTGPNTEAFF,TGTGCCATCAGTGAGTCGACCCGGACAGGGCCGAACACTGAAGCTTTCTTT,-,TRBV10-3,TRBJ1-1,TRBD1
CASSQGLAGWDYNEQFF,TGTGCCAGCAGCCAAGGACTAGCGGGTTGGGACTACAATGAGCAGTTCTTC,-,TRBV7-8,TRBJ2-1,TRBD2
CASSQAVREKLFF,TGTGCCAGCAGCCAAGCGGTGCGCGAAAAACTGTTTTTT,-,TRBV3-1/TRBV3-2,TRBJ1-4,-
CASSAPGLATWNF,TGTGCCAGCAGTGCCCCGGGACTAGCCACTTGGAACTTC,-,TRBV2,TRBJ2-5,TRBD2
CASRRGRQGMDTGELFF,TGTGCCAGTAGGCGGGGGCGGCAGGGCATGGACACCGGGGAGCTGTTTTTT,-,TRBV19,TRBJ2-2,-
CASSAKRGIEAFF,TGTGCCAGTAGTGCCAAGAGGGGGATTGAAGCTTTCTTT,-,TRBV19,TRBJ1-1,-
CASSDRGNSPLHF,TGTGCCAGCAGCGACAGGGGGAATTCACCCCTCCACTTT,-,TRBV12-3/TRBV12-4,TRBJ1-6,TRBD1
CASSNSSRAGGLGETQYF,TGTGCCAGCAGCAACTCCAGTCGAGCGGGGGGCCTAGGAGAGACCCAGTACTTC,-,TRBV21-1,TRBJ2-5,-
CGGSGTYGSYEQYF,TGTGGCGGCAGTGGGACGTACGGCTCCTACGAGCAGTACTTC,few,TRBV2,TRBJ2-7,-
CSVQGAAYEQYF,TGCAGCGTCCAGGGGGCCGCCTACGAGCAGTACTTC,-,TRBV29-1,TRBJ2-7,TRBD1
CASSWTGARELFF,TGTGCCAGCAGTTGGACAGGGGCGCGTGAACTGTTTTTT,-,TRBV27,TRBJ1-4,TRBD1
CASGLGVGGHLNQPQHF,TGTGCTAGTGGTTTGGGTGTGGGGGGACACCTCAATCAGCCCCAGCATTTT,once,TRBV12-5,TRBJ1-5,-
CASGDQGTYQPQHF,TGTGCCAGCGGGGACCAGGGGACCTATCAGCCCCAGCATTTT,once,TRBV28,TRBJ1-5,-
CASSQGLAGGETQYF,TGTGCCAGCAGCCAGGGGCTAGCGGGGGGAGAGACCCAGTACTTC,-,TRBV3-1/TRBV3-2,TRBJ2-5,TRBD2
CASSSTQGPYNEQFF,TGTGCCAGCAGCTCCACCCAGGGGCCCTACAATGAGCAGTTCTTC,-,TRBV7-9,TRBJ2-1,-
CASSPPTSGGAGTQYF,TGTGCCAGCTCACCTCCTACTAGCGGGGGGGCCGGGACCCAGTACTTC,-,TRBV18,TRBJ2-5,TRBD2
CASSPRGASNEKLFF,TGTGCCAGCAGCCCCCGGGGGGCGTCCAATGAAAAACTGTTTTTT,once,TRBV11-2,TRBJ1-4,-
CATSDLSPRYEQFF,TGTGCCACCAGTGATTTGAGCCCGAGGTATGAGCAGTTCTTC,-,TRBV24-1,TRBJ2-1,-
CAISEGGGRETQYF,TGTGCCATCAGTGAAGGTGGGGGTCGAGAGACCCAGTACTTC,once,TRBV10-3,TRBJ2-5,-
CASSLPRGYTF,TGTGCCAGCAGTTTGCCCCGGGGCTACACCTTC,-,TRBV6-6,TRBJ1-2,-
CAAEKGTGEGNEQFF,TGTGCCGCCGAGAAGGGGACAGGGGAGGGCAATGAGCAGTTCTTC,few,TRBV6-5,TRBJ2-1,TRBD1